This T cell receptor (beta chain) comes out of a study of control samples from healthy donors and cancer patients (TCRdb year 2020). From V the trimming removes 5 bases and from J it removes 4 bases, while the gene matches leave 10 bases of the junction unaccounted for. CDR1 is given as MNHEY and CDR2 as SMNVEV, both from the germline V gene (reference sequence). From its cysteine to its phenylalanine, the CDR3 spans 15 amino acids. Only the CDR3 part of the read is kept: 45 bases, read in frame from the first base. Library preparation used the immunoSEQ multiplex PCR assay. TCRdb provides this immuneACCESS table in a form limited to in-frame rearrangements. Some clones are lacking; in checked studies, under half of them reflect an unresolved V gene, and why the rest are absent is not known. Within this sample are around 140,000 clones, with 92% of them counted one time only. Approximately 2% of the sample goes to the ten largest clones.

This clone came up once. The antigen it recognizes is unknown. Base qualities are not at hand, and no much larger clone is one base apart. This receptor was taken from a woman between 45 and 65 years old in good health. The specimen sequenced was blood. The sequence joins TRBV27 to TRBJ1-1; the junction holds 7 bases that match TRBD1. The sequenced DNA: TGTGCCAGCAGTCGATTAGACAGGGTTAGCACTGAAGCTTTCTTT. This encodes CASSRLDRVSTEAFF.